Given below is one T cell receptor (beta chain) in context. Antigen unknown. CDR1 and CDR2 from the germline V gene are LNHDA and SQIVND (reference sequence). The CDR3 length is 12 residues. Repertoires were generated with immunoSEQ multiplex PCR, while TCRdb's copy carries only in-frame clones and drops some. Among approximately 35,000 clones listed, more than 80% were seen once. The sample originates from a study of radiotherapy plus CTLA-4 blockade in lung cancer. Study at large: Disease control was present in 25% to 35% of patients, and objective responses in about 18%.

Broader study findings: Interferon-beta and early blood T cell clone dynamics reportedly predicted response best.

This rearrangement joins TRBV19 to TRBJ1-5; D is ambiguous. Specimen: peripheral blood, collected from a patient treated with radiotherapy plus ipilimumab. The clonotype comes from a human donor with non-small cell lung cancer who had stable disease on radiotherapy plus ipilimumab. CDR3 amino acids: CASRGGYQPQHF. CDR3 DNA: TGTGCTAGTCGTGGAGGGTATCAGCCCCAGCATTTT.